Each of the 14 T cell receptor beta chains below was sequenced from the same sample in a study of cytomegalovirus exposure and HLA in healthy donors. The data were produced by immunoSEQ multiplex PCR, yet TCRdb's version contains in-frame clones alone and is incomplete. The sample consists of tens of thousands of clones, roughly 93% of them appearing once. The sequenced material came from PBMCs. These receptors were obtained from a young woman in good health and CMV-seropositive.

This clone was picked up one time. The rearrangement uses TRBV21-1 and TRBJ2-7; the table's D call of TRBD1 was not tested on the DNA. TRBV21-1 represents a pseudogene. CDR3 length: 19 residues. The CDR3 DNA reads as TGTGCCAGCCGTAATATGGACAGGGAGAGTCCACAGACTTACTACGAGCAGTACTTC. Translation gives CASRNMDRESPQTYYEQYF.

The chain employs TRBV5-1 and TRBJ2-7; TRBD1 matches at 9 bases. The CDR3 consists of 15 residues. The ends lost 0 bases at V and 6 bases at J; junction bases unmatched: 7. Germline V gene lookup returns CDR1 SGHRS and CDR2 YFSETQ. The CDR3 loop is CASSLEGTGTREQYF. CDR3 DNA: TGCGCCAGCAGCTTGGAAGGGACAGGGACGCGCGAGCAGTACTTC.

The rearrangement joins TRBV29-1 to TRBJ2-2; 8 bases are shared with TRBD1. CDR1 and CDR2 (germline): SQVTM, ANQGSEA. Unmatched junction bases numbered 12, after V lost 5 bases and J lost 7 bases. The CDR3 consists of 15 residues. CDR3 amino acids: CSVLPPGTGGGELFF. The CDR3 nucleotides read TGCAGCGTTTTACCCCCCGGGACAGGAGGCGGGGAGCTGTTTTTT.

This clone was recorded only once. V usage is TRBV5-1 and J usage is TRBJ2-5; D may be TRBD2 (5 bases). The J call may be in error: the DNA end matches TRBJ2-7 better. The length of the CDR3 is 14 residues. Germline V CDR1 and CDR2: SGHRS, YFSETQ. The CDR3 bases are TGCGCCAGCAGCTCTGAGGGTAGTCCTTACGAGCAGTACTTC. It codes for CASSSEGSPYEQYF.

CDR3 in amino acids: CASSRGGTGNQPQHF. As DNA, the CDR3 is TGTGCCAGCAGCCGCGGGGGGACAGGGAATCAGCCCCAGCATTTT. This chain links TRBV28 with TRBJ1-5, with TRBD1 matching over 9 bases. The CDR3 has 15 residues. Germline-derived CDR1 and CDR2 are MDHEN and SYDVKM. Trimming took 6 bases from V and 4 from J; bases not matched to a gene: 7.

The chain links TRBV4-1 to TRBJ2-5, with TRBD2 matching over 15 bases. V gave up 3 bases and J gave up 0 bases; unmatched junction bases: 14. Germline V gene data show CDR1 as MGHRA and CDR2 as YSYEKL. The CDR3 consists of 21 residues. The CDR3 region is CASSHSTSGLAGGMYQETQYF. The CDR3 nucleotides are TGCGCCAGCAGCCACTCAACTTCCGGACTAGCGGGGGGGATGTACCAAGAGACCCAGTACTTC.

The genes are TRBV28 and TRBJ2-7; 7 bases agree with TRBD1. V trimming: 10 bases; J trimming: 2 bases; junction bases outside the gene matches: 8. Germline V gives CDR1 MDHEN, CDR2 SYDVKM. CDR3 length: 13 residues. The CDR3 here is CATLPTGPYEQYF. The CDR3 nucleotides read TGTGCCACCCTGCCGACAGGGCCCTACGAGCAGTACTTC.

The chain employs TRBV19 and TRBJ1-4, with D uncertain. Trimming removed 6 bases at V and 5 bases at J, with 13 bases between. The CDR3 loop spans 14 amino acids. Germline V gene lookup returns CDR1 LNHDA and CDR2 SQIVND (reference sequence). DNA of the CDR3: TGTGCCAGTAGGGTATACAGCTCAAATGAAAAACTGTTTTTT. Translation gives CASRVYSSNEKLFF.

This clone was picked up one time. The chain employs TRBV5-4 and TRBJ2-3; a weak D match, TRBD2 (5 bases). CDR3 length: 13 residues. Germline assignment: CDR1 SGHNT and CDR2 YYREEE (reference sequence). Trimming cost V 4 bases and J 6 bases, with 12 bases left between them. The CDR3 nucleotides read TGTGCCAGCAGCCCGGTAAGAGGGGATACGCAGTATTTT. Amino acids: CASSPVRGDTQYF.

The chain recombines TRBV6-5 with TRBJ2-2; the match to TRBD1 covers 8 bases. The CDR3 loop spans 15 amino acids. Germline lookup yields CDR1 MNHEY and CDR2 SVGAGI. V was clipped by 9 bases and J by 7 bases; unmatched bases: 13. The CDR3 region has the DNA TGTGCCAGAGATACTCCAGGGGGCGCCGACGGGGAGCTGTTTTTT. Protein sequence: CARDTPGGADGELFF.

The chain has TRBV28 and TRBJ1-2; 8 bases match TRBD1. This CDR3 is built from 15 residues. Germline CDR1 is MDHEN and CDR2 is SYDVKM. The V and J ends lost 5 bases and 8 bases, in that order; junction bases with no gene match: 13. The CDR3 coding sequence is TGTGCCAGCAGTACTATAGGACAGGGAGTATGGGGCTACACCTTC. Its protein product is CASSTIGQGVWGYTF.

The CDR3 sequence is CASKEGPGVNEQFF. The CDR3 DNA sequence: TGTGCCAGTAAGGAGGGCCCGGGGGTTAATGAGCAGTTCTTC. The gene calls are TRBV19 and TRBJ2-1; D is possibly TRBD2 (6 bases). Germline lookup yields CDR1 LNHDA and CDR2 SQIVND (reference sequence). The ends were cut back, 7 bases at V and 7 bases at J, with 17 bases in the middle. The CDR3 spans 14 residues.

The rearrangement uses TRBV4-2 and TRBJ2-1, with 11 bases lining up with TRBD2. J was trimmed by 10 bases and V by 5 bases; bases with no gene match: 4. This CDR3 region has 13 residues. Germline assignment: CDR1 LGHNA and CDR2 YNFKEQ. DNA for the CDR3: TGTGCCAGCAGCGCCCGGACTAGCGGGGAGCAGTTCTTC. Its translation: CASSARTSGEQFF.

The rearrangement joins TRBV5-1 to TRBJ2-7; D unresolved. V dropped 1 base and J dropped 1 base, with 3 bases sitting between them. Germline CDR1 reads SGHRS; CDR2 reads YFSETQ. The CDR3 runs to 12 residues. CDR3 in amino acids: CASSLSSYEQYF. CDR3 coding DNA: TGCGCCAGCAGCTTGTCGTCCTACGAGCAGTACTTC. Full variable domain (missing parts from reference TRBV5-1 and TRBJ2-7): KAGVTQTPRYLIKTRGQQVTLSCSPISGHRSVSWYQQTPGQGLQFLFEYFSETQRNKGNFPGRFSGRQFSNSRSEMNVSTLELGDSALYLCASSLSSYEQYFGPGTRLTVT.